This T cell receptor (beta chain) was recovered during a study of T-cell memory formation after mild COVID-19. TCRdb redid the calling of the 5' RACE reads with MiXCR, one entry per CDR3 protein. This sample has approximately 350,000 distinct CDR3 sequences, with over 10% found just once. Deletions cut 7 bases from V and 2 bases from J, with 13 bases between. The V gene's germline CDR1 is MNHNS and CDR2 SASEGT. The CDR3 sequence is 14 residues long. On this clonotype itself: Its antigen remains unknown.

Study-level results: SARS-CoV-2 specificity was not confirmed for second-wave clones peaking on day 37.

The rearrangement uses TRBV6-1 and TRBJ2-3; D may correspond to TRBD1 or TRBD2 (5 bases each). The clonotype comes from a man younger than 35 who had mild COVID-19 (a few samples of this study predate the infection). Cell type and time point are not known. The sample comprised PBMCs or a T cell subset sorted from them (not recorded which). The CDR3 bases are TGTGCCAGCAAACCGGGACCGACCACAGATACGCAGTATTTT. Encoded protein: CASKPGPTTDTQYF.